A single sample is the source of the 24 T cell receptor beta chains below, sequenced in a study of blood T cell repertoires in COVID-19. Method: immunoSEQ multiplex PCR; TCRdb's copy keeps in-frame clones and lacks some. The data contain 130,000 to 150,000 clones, just under 85% of them seen just once; the ten biggest clones take up about 10%. Source material: PBMCs or T cells enriched from blood (not recorded which). Every receptor here comes from a man aged 50 to 59 who had recovered from COVID-19.

The chain combines TRBV7-6 with TRBJ1-1; D might be TRBD1 (6 bases). The CDR3 is 14 residues long. CDR1 SGHVS and CDR2 FNYEAQ come from the germline V gene. V was cut by 4 bases and J by 4 bases, with 13 bases left in between. CDR3 in amino acids: CASSSTGQGTEAFF. The CDR3 DNA sequence: TGTGCCAGCAGCTCGACAGGTCAGGGCACTGAAGCTTTCTTT.

The gene calls are TRBV9 and TRBJ1-1, with 8 bases aligning to TRBD1. The CDR3 extends over 14 amino acids. V lost 0 bases to trimming and J lost 4 bases; unmatched junction nucleotides: 2. Germline V CDR1 and CDR2: SGDLS, YYNGEE. DNA for the CDR3: TGTGCCAGCAGCGTAGGGACAGGGAGCACTGAAGCTTTCTTT. Its protein product is CASSVGTGSTEAFF.

The chain joins TRBV6-2 or TRBV6-3 to TRBJ2-2; TRBD1 might be the D (5 bases). Trimming took 5 bases from V and 1 from J, leaving 5 bases between them. CDR1 MNHEY and CDR2 SVGEGT come from the germline V gene. This CDR3 spans 13 amino acids. Here the CDR3 reads CASSQGNTGELFF. The CDR3 DNA follows: TGTGCCAGCAGTCAGGGGAACACCGGGGAGCTGTTTTTT.

This chain connects TRBV5-6 to TRBJ1-5; 9 bases agree with TRBD1. The CDR3 covers 15 residues. The junction had 7 bases not matched to a gene; V was cut back by 4 bases and J by 5 bases. CDR1 is SGHDT, CDR2 YYEEEE, per germline. In DNA, the CDR3 is TGTGCCAGCAGCCCGTGGGACAGGGAGCATCAGCCCCAGCATTTT. Its translation: CASSPWDREHQPQHF.

The chain joins TRBV9 to TRBJ2-2, with D maybe TRBD2 (5 bases). The CDR3 is 16 amino acids. V was pared by 3 bases and J by 6 bases, with 18 bases between. The germline V gene encodes CDR1 SGDLS and CDR2 YYNGEE. Written as DNA, the CDR3 is TGTGCCAGCAGCGCCTATCCTCTTGCGGGTCCCGGGGAGCTGTTTTTT. It yields the protein CASSAYPLAGPGELFF.

The J gene is TRBJ2-5, the V gene TRBV27, with D possibly matching TRBD1 (6 bases). Trimming stripped 3 bases from V and 3 bases from J, with 11 bases between. The germline CDR1 and CDR2 sequences are MNHEY and SMNVEV (reference sequence). The CDR3 is 14 residues long. The CDR3 DNA follows: TGTGCCAGCAGTTTTACAGGGTCCAAAGAGACCCAGTACTTC. Its translation: CASSFTGSKETQYF.

The CDR3 DNA sequence: TGTGCCAGCAGCCAAGAGGGCGTGAGCTCCTACGAGCAGTACTTC. It yields the protein CASSQEGVSSYEQYF. V gene TRBV3-1 (or the pseudogene TRBV3-2) combines with J gene TRBJ2-7; D is ambiguous. The CDR3 runs 15 residues. V lost 0 bases and J lost 0, with 9 bases in between. Per germline, CDR1 LGHDT and CDR2 YNNKEL (reference sequence).

The V gene is TRBV10-1, the J gene TRBJ2-3; D remains ambiguous. The CDR3 is 14 residues long. The ends were cut back, 0 bases at V and 2 bases at J, with 6 bases in the middle. Germline loops: CDR1 WNHNN, CDR2 SYGVQD (reference sequence). CDR3 coding DNA: TGCGCCAGCAGTGAGTCACGGGTCACAGATACGCAGTATTTT. The encoded protein is CASSESRVTDTQYF.

The genes are TRBV10-3 and TRBJ1-6; D may be TRBD1 (5 bases). CDR1 is ENHRY, CDR2 SYGVKD, per germline. Trimming cost V 6 bases and J 0 bases, with 12 bases left between them. The CDR3 covers 16 residues. CDR3: CAIRQRGSSYNSPLHF. As DNA, the CDR3 is TGTGCCATCAGACAACGGGGGAGCTCCTATAATTCACCCCTCCACTTT.

This chain links TRBV6-2 or TRBV6-3 with TRBJ2-7; 10 bases are shared with TRBD2. After removal of 2 bases from V and 0 bases from J, the junction contained 13 bases not matched to a gene. Germline lookup yields CDR1 MNHEY and CDR2 SVGEGT. The CDR3 is made up of 19 amino acids. CDR3 DNA sequence: TGTGCCAGCAGTTACCCGGAGCTAGCGGGGGACCCTCACTCCTACGAGCAGTACTTC. The encoded protein is CASSYPELAGDPHSYEQYF.

V gene TRBV28 combines with J gene TRBJ1-6, with D perhaps matching TRBD1 (5 bases). CDR1 is MDHEN and CDR2 is SYDVKM in the germline V gene. The CDR3 sequence is 14 residues long. Trimming left V 5 bases short and J 6 bases short, with 11 bases between. CDR3 amino acids: CASSLGGINSPLHF. In nucleotides, the CDR3 is TGTGCCAGCAGTCTCGGGGGTATTAATTCACCCCTCCACTTT.

In its sample, this clone was seen once. The rearrangement joins TRBV19 to TRBJ1-5; D is possibly TRBD1 (6 bases). The CDR3 runs to 14 residues. The germline CDR1 and CDR2 sequences are LNHDA and SQIVND (reference sequence). Trimming removed 7 bases from V and 3 bases from J, with 13 bases in between. CDR3 in DNA: TGTGCCAGTAACGGAGGACAGCACAATCAGCCCCAGCATTTT. Its protein is CASNGGQHNQPQHF.

The chain combines TRBV19 with TRBJ1-6, with no clear D. The germline V and J ends were trimmed by 6 bases and 8 bases, with 14 bases remaining between them. The germline CDR1 and CDR2 sequences are LNHDA and SQIVND (reference sequence). CDR3 length: 14 amino acids. CDR3 sequence: CASRGESRYSPLHF. The CDR3 region has the DNA TGTGCCAGTAGGGGAGAATCGCGTTATTCACCCCTCCACTTT. Full variable domain (missing parts from reference TRBV19 and TRBJ1-6): DGGITQSPKYLFRKEGQNVTLSCEQNLNHDAMYWYRQDPGQGLRLIYYSQIVNDFQKGDIAEGYSVSREKKESFPLTVTSAQKNPTAFYLCASRGESRYSPLHFGNGTRLTVT.

Only a few counts were recorded for this clone. The rearrangement joins TRBV6-5 to TRBJ2-5, with TRBD1 as a possible D gene (6 bases). This CDR3 comprises 15 residues. The V and J ends lost 1 base and 2 bases respectively, with 11 bases between them. Germline CDR1 and CDR2: MNHEY and SVGAGI. The CDR3, as DNA: TGTGCCAGCAGTTACTTAGGACAGCTACAAGAGACCCAGTACTTC. Amino acid sequence: CASSYLGQLQETQYF.

This clone was seen once. The chain uses TRBV7-2 and TRBJ2-7; D remains unclear. The V gene lost 4 bases and the J gene lost 7 bases, with 8 bases spanning the gap. The CDR3 runs to 11 residues. The germline gives CDR1 SGHTA, CDR2 FQGNSA. The CDR3, as DNA: TGTGCCAGCAGCTCGACTGGGGAGCAGTACTTC. Its translation: CASSSTGEQYF. Full variable domain (rest looked up from reference TRBV7-2 and TRBJ2-7): GAGVSQSPSNKVTEKGKDVELRCDPISGHTALYWYRQSLGQGLEFLIYFQGNSAPDKSGLPSDRFSAERTGGSVSTLTIQRTQQEDSAVYLCASSSTGEQYFGPGTRLTVT.

The chain carries TRBV24-1 and TRBJ1-2; D remains unclear. The CDR3 has 11 amino acids. The ends were cut back, 5 bases at V and 10 bases at J, with 10 bases in the middle. CDR1 KGHDR and CDR2 SFDVKD come from the germline V gene. The CDR3 loop reads CATSVGGNYTF. CDR3 nucleotide sequence: TGTGCCACCAGTGTAGGAGGGAACTACACCTTC.

DNA for the CDR3: TGTGCCAGCAGCTCCAGCTCCTACGAGCAGTACTTC. Amino acid sequence: CASSSSSYEQYF. The rearrangement uses TRBV7-6 and TRBJ2-7; D gene uncertain. Trimming removed 4 bases from V and 0 bases from J, with 4 bases in between. This CDR3 region has 12 residues. Per germline, CDR1 SGHVS and CDR2 FNYEAQ.

This chain links TRBV5-4 with TRBJ1-2; TRBD1 agrees at 8 bases. CDR1 SGHNT and CDR2 YYREEE come from the germline V gene (reference sequence). CDR3 length equals 14 residues. Trimming removed 2 bases from V and 5 bases from J; junction bases left unmatched: 5. CDR3 nucleotides: TGTGCCAGCAGCTTCCAGGGGGCTGGGTATGGCTACACCTTC. Translation: CASSFQGAGYGYTF.

V and J are TRBV30 and TRBJ2-2, with D possibly matching TRBD2 (6 bases). This CDR3 spans 13 amino acids. Germline V lookup: CDR1 GTSNPN, CDR2 SVGIG (reference sequence). V shed 5 bases and J shed 5 bases, with 12 bases lying between them. This CDR3 reads CAWGTLETGELFF. CDR3 in DNA: TGTGCCTGGGGGACTCTTGAAACCGGGGAGCTGTTTTTT.

This clone has a single count. The chain links TRBV5-4 to TRBJ2-3; maybe TRBD1 (7 bases). Between the trimmed V and J ends, which lost 7 bases and 0 bases, there was a span of 18 bases. The CDR3 has 16 residues. CDR1 is SGHNT, CDR2 YYREEE, per germline (reference sequence). CDR3 residues: CASQTRQGGSTDTQYF. As DNA, the CDR3 is TGTGCCAGCCAGACGAGGCAGGGGGGAAGCACAGATACGCAGTATTTT. The whole variable domain, remainder taken from reference TRBV5-4 and TRBJ2-3, is ETGVTQSPTHLIKTRGQQVTLRCSSQSGHNTVSWYQQALGQGPQFIFQYYREEENGRGNFPPRFSGLQFPNYSSELNVNALELDDSALYLCASQTRQGGSTDTQYFGPGTRLTVL.

Concerning this clone: Other DNA variants within this sample encode the same CDR3. This chain links TRBV5-6 with TRBJ2-7; TRBD1 might be the D (6 bases). CDR1 is SGHDT, CDR2 YYEEEE, per germline. CDR3 length: 14 amino acids. The V end was cut by 0 bases, the J end by 2 bases, with 9 bases between. The CDR3 is CASSLGAGAYEQYF. In DNA form, the CDR3 reads TGTGCCAGCAGCTTGGGAGCAGGGGCCTACGAGCAGTACTTC.

This chain joins TRBV25-1 and TRBJ1-4; D gene ambiguous. The CDR3 loop spans 17 amino acids. The V and J ends lost 4 bases and 8 bases respectively, with 23 bases between them. Germline CDR1 is MGHDK and CDR2 is SYGVNS. CDR3 in amino acids: CASSGPQDGPPGEKLFF. CDR3 sequence (DNA): TGTGCCAGCAGTGGGCCTCAAGACGGACCGCCGGGAGAAAAACTGTTTTTT.

The chain couples TRBV6-2 or TRBV6-3 to TRBJ1-1; TRBD1 might be the D (6 bases). Germline CDR1 is MNHEY and CDR2 is SVGEGT. The CDR3 is made up of 16 amino acids. V was pared by 4 bases and J by 2 bases, with 17 bases between. The CDR3 region has the DNA TGTGCCAGCAGTTTCCAGGGGCCCGGTATCAACACTGAAGCTTTCTTT. This gives the protein CASSFQGPGINTEAFF.

The chain combines TRBV19 with TRBJ1-5; maybe TRBD1 (5 bases). The CDR3 loop spans 15 amino acids. Germline V gives CDR1 LNHDA, CDR2 SQIVND (reference sequence). The V end was cut by 0 bases, the J end by 9 bases, with 15 bases between. The CDR3 nucleotides read TGTGCCAGTAGTATAGATCTGACAGCCCGATGGCCCCAGCATTTT. Protein: CASSIDLTARWPQHF.